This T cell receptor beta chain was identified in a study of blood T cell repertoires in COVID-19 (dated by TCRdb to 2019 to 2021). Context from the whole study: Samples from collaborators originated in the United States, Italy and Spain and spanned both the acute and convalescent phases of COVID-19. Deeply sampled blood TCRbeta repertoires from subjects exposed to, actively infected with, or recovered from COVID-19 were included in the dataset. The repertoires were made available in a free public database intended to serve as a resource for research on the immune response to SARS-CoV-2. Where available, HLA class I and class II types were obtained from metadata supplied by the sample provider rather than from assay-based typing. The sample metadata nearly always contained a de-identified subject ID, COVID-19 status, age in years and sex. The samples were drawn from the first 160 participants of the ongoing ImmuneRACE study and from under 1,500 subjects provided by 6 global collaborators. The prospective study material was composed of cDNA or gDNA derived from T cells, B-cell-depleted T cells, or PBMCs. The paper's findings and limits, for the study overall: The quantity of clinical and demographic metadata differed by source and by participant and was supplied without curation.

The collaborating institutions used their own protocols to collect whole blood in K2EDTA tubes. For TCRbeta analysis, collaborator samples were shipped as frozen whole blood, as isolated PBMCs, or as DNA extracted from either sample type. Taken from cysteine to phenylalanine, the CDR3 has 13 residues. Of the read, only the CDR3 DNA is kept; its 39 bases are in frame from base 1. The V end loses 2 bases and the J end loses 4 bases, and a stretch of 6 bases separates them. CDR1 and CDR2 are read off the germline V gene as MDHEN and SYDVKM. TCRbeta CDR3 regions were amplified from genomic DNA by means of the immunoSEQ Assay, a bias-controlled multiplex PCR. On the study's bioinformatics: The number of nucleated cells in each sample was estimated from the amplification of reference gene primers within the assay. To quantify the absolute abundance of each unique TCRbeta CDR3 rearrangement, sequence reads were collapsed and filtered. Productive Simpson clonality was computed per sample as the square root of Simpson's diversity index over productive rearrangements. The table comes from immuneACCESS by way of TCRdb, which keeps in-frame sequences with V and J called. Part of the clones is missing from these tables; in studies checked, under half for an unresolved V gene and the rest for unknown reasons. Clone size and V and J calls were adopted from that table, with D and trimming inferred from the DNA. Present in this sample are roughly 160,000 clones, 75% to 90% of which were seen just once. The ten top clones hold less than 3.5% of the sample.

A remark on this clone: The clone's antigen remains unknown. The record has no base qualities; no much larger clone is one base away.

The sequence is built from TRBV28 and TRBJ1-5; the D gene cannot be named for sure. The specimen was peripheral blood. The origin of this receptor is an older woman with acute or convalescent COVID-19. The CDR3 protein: CASSLTGNQPQHF. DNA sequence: TGTGCCAGCAGTTTAACGGGGAATCAGCCCCAGCATTTT.